The 17 T cell receptor beta chains below all came from one sample that was sequenced in a study of blood T cell repertoires in COVID-19. Libraries were prepared by immunoSEQ multiplex PCR; TCRdb keeps only in-frame clonotypes and omits some of them. The sample consists of 55,000 to 90,000 clones, approximately 90% of them appearing once. Sample: peripheral blood. The receptors stem from a man between 65 and 85 years old with active COVID-19.

A word on this clone: This sample also contains other DNA sequences that code for the same CDR3. The CDR3, as DNA: TGTGCCATCAGTGAGGGACAGGGAGGGGGCACTGAAGCTTTCTTT. Its translation is CAISEGQGGGTEAFF. This chain joins TRBV10-3 and TRBJ1-1, with 8 bases fitting TRBD1. The V gene end was trimmed by 2 bases and the J gene end by 4 bases; junction bases not matched to a gene: 6. Per germline, CDR1 ENHRY and CDR2 SYGVKD. The CDR3 length is 15 residues.

The genes are TRBV28 and TRBJ1-6; maybe TRBD1 (6 bases). Germline values: CDR1 MDHEN, CDR2 SYDVKM. Between the trimmed V and J ends, which lost 6 bases and 0 bases, there was a span of 18 bases. The length of the CDR3 is 18 residues. CDR3 loop: CASRFSGGGSSYNSPLHF. CDR3 DNA sequence: TGTGCCAGCAGATTTTCCGGGGGCGGGAGCTCCTATAATTCACCCCTCCACTTT.

The CDR3 reads CASSKLGQGSSQETQYF. CDR3 DNA sequence: TGTGCCAGCAGCAAACTCGGACAGGGCTCTTCCCAAGAGACCCAGTACTTC. The V gene is TRBV25-1, the J gene TRBJ2-5; TRBD1 agrees at 8 bases. CDR1 and CDR2 (germline): MGHDK, SYGVNS. With V trimmed by 6 bases and J by 1 base, 13 bases remained unmatched. CDR3 size: 17 residues.

The chain recombines TRBV2 with TRBJ1-2; tentatively, D is TRBD1 (6 bases). Trimming stripped 3 bases from V and 5 bases from J, with 19 bases between. The CDR3 extends over 16 amino acids. The V gene's germline CDR1 is SNHLY and CDR2 FYNNEI. CDR3 amino acids: CASSEGFGGPGYGYTF. CDR3 coding DNA: TGTGCCAGCAGTGAGGGGTTTGGGGGCCCAGGGTATGGCTACACCTTC.

The chain combines TRBV3-1 (or the pseudogene TRBV3-2) with TRBJ2-7, with 13 bases aligning to TRBD2. J was trimmed by 3 bases and V by 1 base; bases with no gene match: 3. The CDR3 length is 16 residues. Per the germline V gene, CDR1 is LGHDT and CDR2 is YNNKEL (reference sequence). The chain's CDR3 is CASSQGTSGSSYEQYF. The DNA for the CDR3 is TGTGCCAGCAGCCAAGGGACTAGCGGGAGTAGCTACGAGCAGTACTTC.

The chain is built from TRBV19 and TRBJ1-1, with 7 nucleotides matching TRBD1. The junction had 7 bases not matched to a gene; V was cut back by 5 bases and J by 1 base. The CDR3 totals 15 residues. CDR1 is LNHDA and CDR2 is SQIVND in the germline V gene (reference sequence). The CDR3 nucleotides are TGTGCCAGTAGTCCCCCCGGGACAGCGAACACTGAAGCTTTCTTT. Amino acid sequence: CASSPPGTANTEAFF.

CDR3 loop: CASSRTGTGELFF. For the CDR3, the DNA is TGTGCCAGCAGCCGGACAGGCACCGGGGAGCTGTTTTTT. The J gene is TRBJ2-2, the V gene TRBV7-3, with 7 bases lining up with TRBD1. V dropped 5 bases and J dropped 4; count of bases not matched to a gene: 1. The germline CDR1 and CDR2 sequences are SGHTA and FQGTGA. The CDR3 runs 13 residues.

The genes are TRBV7-8 and TRBJ2-7; 8 nucleotides agree with TRBD1. CDR3 length: 14 amino acids. The V segment lost 4 bases and the J segment 0 bases; nucleotides outside the gene matches: 2. Per the germline V gene, CDR1 is SGHVS and CDR2 is FQNEAQ. The DNA for the CDR3 is TGTGCCAGCAGCTCCGGGACAGGCTCCTACGAGCAGTACTTC. Its translation is CASSSGTGSYEQYF.

The chain links TRBV19 to TRBJ1-5, with a weak D call TRBD1 (5 bases). Germline loops: CDR1 LNHDA, CDR2 SQIVND (reference sequence). Trimming pared 7 bases from V and 0 bases from J, leaving 13 bases between. The CDR3 is 15 residues long. For the CDR3, the DNA is TGTGCCAGTACTCAACAGGCAGCTAGCAATCAGCCCCAGCATTTT. Encoded protein: CASTQQAASNQPQHF.

J is TRBJ1-1 and V is TRBV3-1 (or the pseudogene TRBV3-2), with D uncertain. Germline-derived CDR1 and CDR2 are LGHDT and YNNKEL (reference sequence). The V end was cut by 4 bases, the J end by 5 bases, with 11 bases between. The CDR3 runs 13 residues. CDR3 bases: TGTGCCAGCAGCCGGAGACCGGGTACTGAAGCTTTCTTT. This codes for CASSRRPGTEAFF.

V and J are TRBV11-2 and TRBJ2-7; 9 bases fit TRBD2. After removal of 5 bases from V and 7 bases from J, the junction contained 12 bases not matched to a gene. The CDR3 totals 15 residues. The germline V gene encodes CDR1 SGHAT and CDR2 FQNNGV. Here the CDR3 DNA reads TGTGCCAGCAGCCAACCCCCGGGACTAGCAAGGGAGCAGTACTTC. This encodes CASSQPPGLAREQYF.

This sequence joins TRBV5-5 and TRBJ2-1; 9 bases match TRBD1. This CDR3 comprises 13 residues. Germline V gene data show CDR1 as SGHKS and CDR2 as YYEKEE (reference sequence). V lost 4 bases, J lost 10 bases, and 6 bases stayed unmatched. The CDR3 region is CASSQQGAGEQFF. CDR3 nucleotide sequence: TGTGCCAGCAGCCAACAGGGGGCTGGAGAGCAGTTCTTC.

The table lists this clone with a few counts. The rearrangement links TRBV10-3 to TRBJ2-7; tentative D call: TRBD2 (6 bases). The CDR3 is 16 amino acids. V lost 6 bases to trimming and J lost 1 base, with 19 bases between them. Looked up from germline, CDR1 is ENHRY and CDR2 is SYGVKD. CDR3 nucleotide sequence: TGTGCCATCAGCGAGAGCGTGGTAGCGGCGTCCTACGAGCAGTACTTC. Its translation: CAISESVVAASYEQYF.

This clone was observed a single time. The V gene is TRBV18, the J gene TRBJ1-3; 8 bases match TRBD1. The CDR3 has 15 amino acids. CDR1 KGHSH and CDR2 LQKENI come from the germline V gene. Losses at the gene ends were 3 bases for V and 4 bases for J; bases not matched to a gene: 5. The CDR3 DNA sequence: TGTGCCAGCTCACCGCAACAGGGGGGCGGAAACACCATATATTTT. Translating it yields CASSPQQGGGNTIYF.

This chain joins TRBV6-4 and TRBJ2-7; TRBD2 is a possible D gene (5 bases). The germline CDR1 and CDR2 sequences are MRHNA and SNTAGT. CDR3 length: 17 amino acids. Trimming took 9 bases from V and 0 from J, leaving 24 bases between them. CDR3 amino acids: CASPGNTTRPCSYEQYF. As DNA, the CDR3 is TGTGCCAGTCCGGGGAACACTACAAGGCCGTGCTCCTACGAGCAGTACTTC.

The chain links TRBV7-9 to TRBJ1-1; D not resolved. The germline gives CDR1 SEHNR, CDR2 FQNEAQ (reference sequence). The CDR3 spans 12 residues. Trimming removed 1 base from V and 7 bases from J, with 7 bases in between. This CDR3 reads CASSLGPGEAFF. CDR3 nucleotide sequence: TGTGCCAGCAGCTTAGGACCGGGTGAAGCTTTCTTT.

The chain carries TRBV11-2 and TRBJ2-5; 7 bases line up with TRBD2. The ends lost 1 base at V and 7 bases at J; junction bases unmatched: 6. This CDR3 region has 14 residues. CDR1 is SGHAT, CDR2 FQNNGV, per germline. CDR3 DNA sequence: TGTGCCAGCAGCTTAGGACTAGCCGGGGGGACCCAGTACTTC. The encoded protein is CASSLGLAGGTQYF.